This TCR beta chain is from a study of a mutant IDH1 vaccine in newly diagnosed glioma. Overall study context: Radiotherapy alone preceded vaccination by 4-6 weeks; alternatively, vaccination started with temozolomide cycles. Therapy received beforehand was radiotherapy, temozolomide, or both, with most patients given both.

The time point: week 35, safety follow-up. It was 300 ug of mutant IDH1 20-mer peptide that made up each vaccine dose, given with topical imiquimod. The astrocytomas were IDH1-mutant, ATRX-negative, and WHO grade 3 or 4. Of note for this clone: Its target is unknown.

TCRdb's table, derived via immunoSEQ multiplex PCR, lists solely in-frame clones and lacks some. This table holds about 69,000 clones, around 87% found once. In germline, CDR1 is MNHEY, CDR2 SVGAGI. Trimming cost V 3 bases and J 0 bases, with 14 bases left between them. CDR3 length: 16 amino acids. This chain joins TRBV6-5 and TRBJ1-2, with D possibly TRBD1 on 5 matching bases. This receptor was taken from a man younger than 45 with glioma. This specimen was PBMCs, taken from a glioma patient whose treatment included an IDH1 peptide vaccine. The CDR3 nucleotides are TGTGCCAGCAGTTATACAGGTCTCATAGCTAACTATGGCTACACCTTC. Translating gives CASSYTGLIANYGYTF.